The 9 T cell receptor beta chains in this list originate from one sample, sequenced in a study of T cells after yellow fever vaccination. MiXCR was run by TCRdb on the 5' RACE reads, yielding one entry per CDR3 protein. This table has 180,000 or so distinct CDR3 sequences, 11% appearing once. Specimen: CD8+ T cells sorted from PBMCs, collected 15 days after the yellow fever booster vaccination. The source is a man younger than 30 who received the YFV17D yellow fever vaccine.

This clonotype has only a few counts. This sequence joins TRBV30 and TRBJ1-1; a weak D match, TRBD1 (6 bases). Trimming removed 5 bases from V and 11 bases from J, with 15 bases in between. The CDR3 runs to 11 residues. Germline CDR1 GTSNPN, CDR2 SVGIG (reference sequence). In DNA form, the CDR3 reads TGTGCCTGGGACACAGGGAATTCGGCTTTCTTT. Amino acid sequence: CAWDTGNSAFF.

CDR3 loop: CASRPPPVYGYTF. The CDR3 DNA reads as TGTGCCAGCCGCCCCCCCCCAGTCTATGGCTACACCTTC. The chain carries TRBV7-9 and TRBJ1-2; unclear D gene. V was trimmed by 8 bases and J by 4 bases, leaving 14 bases between them. CDR1 is SEHNR and CDR2 is FQNEAQ in the germline V gene (reference sequence). The CDR3 covers 13 residues.

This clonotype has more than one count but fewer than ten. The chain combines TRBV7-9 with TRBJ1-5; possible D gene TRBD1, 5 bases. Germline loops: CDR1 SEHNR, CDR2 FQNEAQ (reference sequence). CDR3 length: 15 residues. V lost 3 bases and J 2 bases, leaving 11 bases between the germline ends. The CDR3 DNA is TGTGCCAGCAGCTTGGGGGTGTTAGGCAATCAGCCCCAGCATTTT. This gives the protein CASSLGVLGNQPQHF.

This CDR3 reads CASVGEGNQPQHF. As DNA, the CDR3 is TGTGCCAGCGTCGGAGAGGGAAATCAGCCCCAGCATTTT. The V call is TRBV3-1, the J call TRBJ1-5; D remains ambiguous. V gave up 8 bases and J gave up 4 bases, with 12 bases separating them. Germline V gene lookup returns CDR1 LGHDT and CDR2 YNNKEL (reference sequence). CDR3 length equals 13 residues.

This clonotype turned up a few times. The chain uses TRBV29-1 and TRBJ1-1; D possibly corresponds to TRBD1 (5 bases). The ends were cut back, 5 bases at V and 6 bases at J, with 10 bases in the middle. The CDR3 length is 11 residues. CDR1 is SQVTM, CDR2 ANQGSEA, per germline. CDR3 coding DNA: TGCAGCGTTCACTTGACAGCTGAAGCTTTCTTT. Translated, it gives CSVHLTAEAFF.

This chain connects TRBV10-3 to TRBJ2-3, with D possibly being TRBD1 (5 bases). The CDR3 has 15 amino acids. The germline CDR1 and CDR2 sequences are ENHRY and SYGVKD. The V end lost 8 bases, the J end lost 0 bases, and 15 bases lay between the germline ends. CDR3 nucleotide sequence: TGTGCCATCGGGGAACAGCGACAGAGCACAGATACGCAGTATTTT. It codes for CAIGEQRQSTDTQYF.

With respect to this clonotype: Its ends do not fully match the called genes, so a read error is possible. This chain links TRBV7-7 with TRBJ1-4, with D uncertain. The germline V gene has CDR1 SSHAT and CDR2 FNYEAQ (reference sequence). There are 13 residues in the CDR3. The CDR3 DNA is TGTGCTAGCAGCTCCCCACGTCCGGGAAAACTGTTTTTT. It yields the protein CASSSPRPGKLFF.

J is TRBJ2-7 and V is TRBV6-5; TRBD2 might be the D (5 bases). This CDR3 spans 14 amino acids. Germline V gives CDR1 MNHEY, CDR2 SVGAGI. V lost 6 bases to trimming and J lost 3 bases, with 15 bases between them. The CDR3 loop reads CASRKRTAGYEQYV. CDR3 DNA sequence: TGTGCCAGCAGAAAGAGGACGGCGGGCTACGAGCAGTACGTC.

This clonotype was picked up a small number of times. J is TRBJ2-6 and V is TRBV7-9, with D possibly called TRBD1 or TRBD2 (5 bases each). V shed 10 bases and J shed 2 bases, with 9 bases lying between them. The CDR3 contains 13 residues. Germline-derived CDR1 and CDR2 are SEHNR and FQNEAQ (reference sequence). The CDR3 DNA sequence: TGTGCCACCCGGGACCCTGGGGCCAACGTCCTGACTTTC. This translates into CATRDPGANVLTF. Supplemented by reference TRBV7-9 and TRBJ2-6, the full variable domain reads DTGVSQNPRHKITKRGQNVTFRCDPISEHNRLYWYRQTLGQGPEFLTYFQNEAQLEKSRLLSDRFSAERPKGSFSTLEIQRTEQGDSAMYLCATRDPGANVLTFGAGSRLTVL.